This T cell receptor beta chain was documented in a study of T cell repertoires in cytomegalovirus infection. TCRdb passed the reads through MiXCR, listing each CDR3 protein once. The sample has about 200,000 distinct CDR3 sequences, roughly 9% seen once; the top ten hold roughly 5%. This CDR3 spans 14 amino acids. Germline V gives CDR1 SGHRS, CDR2 YFSETQ. V lost 3 bases to trimming and J lost 0 bases; unmatched junction nucleotides: 2. This clonotype showed up many times. The clonotype originates from a human donor in good health (CMV status not recorded). Some clones in this sample may be carry-over from other donors' samples. This chain joins TRBV5-1 and TRBJ1-1; 7 nucleotides line up with TRBD1. Input material: PBMCs. The CDR3 region is CASSWGQMNTEAFF. The CDR3, as DNA: TGCGCCAGCAGCTGGGGACAGATGAACACTGAAGCTTTCTTT.